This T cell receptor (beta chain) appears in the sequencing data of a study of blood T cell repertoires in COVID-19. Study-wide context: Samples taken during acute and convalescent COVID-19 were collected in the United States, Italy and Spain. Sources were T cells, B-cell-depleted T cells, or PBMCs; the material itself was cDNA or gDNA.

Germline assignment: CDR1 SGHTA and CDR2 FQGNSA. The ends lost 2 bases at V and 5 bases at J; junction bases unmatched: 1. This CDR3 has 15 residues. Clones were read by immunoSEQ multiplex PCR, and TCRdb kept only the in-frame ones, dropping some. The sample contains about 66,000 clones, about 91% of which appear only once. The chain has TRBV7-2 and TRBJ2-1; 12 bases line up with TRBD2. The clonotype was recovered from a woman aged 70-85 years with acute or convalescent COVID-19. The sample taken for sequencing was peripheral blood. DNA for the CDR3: TGTGCCAGCAGCTTAAGACTAGCGGGGGACAATGAGCAGTTCTTC. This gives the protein CASSLRLAGDNEQFF.